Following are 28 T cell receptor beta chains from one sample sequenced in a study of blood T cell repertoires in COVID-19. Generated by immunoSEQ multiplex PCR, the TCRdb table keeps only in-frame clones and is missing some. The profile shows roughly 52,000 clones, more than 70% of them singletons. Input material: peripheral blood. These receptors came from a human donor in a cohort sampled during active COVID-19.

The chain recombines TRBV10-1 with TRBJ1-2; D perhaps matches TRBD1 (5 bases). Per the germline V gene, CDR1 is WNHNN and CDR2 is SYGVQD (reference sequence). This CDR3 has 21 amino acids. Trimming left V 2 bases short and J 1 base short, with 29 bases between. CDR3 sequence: CASSENYFPKMTAKSNYGYTF. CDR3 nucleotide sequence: TGCGCCAGCAGTGAGAACTATTTTCCTAAGATGACAGCTAAAAGTAACTATGGCTACACCTTC.

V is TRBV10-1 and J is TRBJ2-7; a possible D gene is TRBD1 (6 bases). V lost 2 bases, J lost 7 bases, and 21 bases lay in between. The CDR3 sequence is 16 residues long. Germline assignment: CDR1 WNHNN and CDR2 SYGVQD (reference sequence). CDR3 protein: CASSEAQGTFPGEQYF. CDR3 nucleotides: TGCGCCAGCAGTGAGGCCCAGGGGACCTTTCCGGGGGAGCAGTACTTC.

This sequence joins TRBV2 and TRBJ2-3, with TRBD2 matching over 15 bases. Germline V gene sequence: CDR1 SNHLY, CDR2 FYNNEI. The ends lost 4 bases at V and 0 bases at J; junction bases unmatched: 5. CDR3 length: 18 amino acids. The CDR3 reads CASSAMGLAGGSTDTQYF. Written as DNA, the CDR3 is TGTGCCAGCAGTGCAATGGGACTAGCGGGGGGCAGCACAGATACGCAGTATTTT.

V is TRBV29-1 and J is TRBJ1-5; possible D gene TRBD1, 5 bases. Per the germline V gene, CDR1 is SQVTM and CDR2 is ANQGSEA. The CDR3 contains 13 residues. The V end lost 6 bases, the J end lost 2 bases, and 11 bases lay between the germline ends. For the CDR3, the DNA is TGCAGCGTCGGTATGGGGCGCAATCAGCCCCAGCATTTT. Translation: CSVGMGRNQPQHF.

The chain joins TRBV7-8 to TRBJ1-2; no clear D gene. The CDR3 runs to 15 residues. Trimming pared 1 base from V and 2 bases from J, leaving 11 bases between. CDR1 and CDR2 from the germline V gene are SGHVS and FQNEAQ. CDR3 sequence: CASSLVQVANYGYTF. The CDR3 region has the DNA TGTGCCAGCAGCTTAGTGCAGGTCGCCAACTATGGCTACACCTTC.

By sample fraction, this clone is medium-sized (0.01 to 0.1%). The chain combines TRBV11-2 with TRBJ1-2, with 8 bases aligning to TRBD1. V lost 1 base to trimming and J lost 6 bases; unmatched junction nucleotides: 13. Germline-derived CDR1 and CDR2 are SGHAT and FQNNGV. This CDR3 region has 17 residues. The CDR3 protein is CASSLGRGRGPEDGYTF. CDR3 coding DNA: TGTGCCAGCAGCTTAGGTCGCGGCAGGGGGCCGGAGGATGGCTACACCTTC.

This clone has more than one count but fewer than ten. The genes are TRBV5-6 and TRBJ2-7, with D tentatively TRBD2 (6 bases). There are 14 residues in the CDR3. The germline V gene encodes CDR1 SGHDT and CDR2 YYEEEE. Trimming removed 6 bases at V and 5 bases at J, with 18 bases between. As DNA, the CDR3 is TGTGCCAGCATCCCTAACGGGGGTGGGAACGAGCAGTACTTC. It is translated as CASIPNGGGNEQYF.

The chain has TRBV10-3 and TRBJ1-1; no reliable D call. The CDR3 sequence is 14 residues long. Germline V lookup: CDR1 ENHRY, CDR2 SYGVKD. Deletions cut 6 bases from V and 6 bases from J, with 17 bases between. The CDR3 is CAISMGNLLAEAFF. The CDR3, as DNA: TGTGCCATCAGCATGGGCAACCTCCTGGCTGAAGCTTTCTTT.

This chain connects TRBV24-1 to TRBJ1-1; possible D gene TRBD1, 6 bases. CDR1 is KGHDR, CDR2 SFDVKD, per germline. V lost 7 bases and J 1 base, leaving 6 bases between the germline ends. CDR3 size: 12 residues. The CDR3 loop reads CATRGQNTEAFF. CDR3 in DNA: TGTGCCACCAGGGGACAGAACACTGAAGCTTTCTTT.

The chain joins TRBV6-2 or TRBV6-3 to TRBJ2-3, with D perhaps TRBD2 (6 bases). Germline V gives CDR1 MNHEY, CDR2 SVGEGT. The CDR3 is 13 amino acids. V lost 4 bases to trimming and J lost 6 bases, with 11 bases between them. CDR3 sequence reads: CASSFAGKDTQYF. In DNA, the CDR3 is TGTGCCAGCAGTTTTGCGGGAAAGGATACGCAGTATTTT.

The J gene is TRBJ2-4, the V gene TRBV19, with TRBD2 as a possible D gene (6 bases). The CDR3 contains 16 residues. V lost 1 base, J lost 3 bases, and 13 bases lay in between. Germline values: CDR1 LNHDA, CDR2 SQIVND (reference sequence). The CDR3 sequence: CASSIAGENVKNIQYF. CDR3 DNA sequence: TGTGCCAGTAGTATAGCGGGGGAGAATGTCAAAAACATTCAGTACTTC.

This chain's CDR3 is CAIGTGGAIGEKLFF. The DNA of the CDR3 is TGTGCCATCGGGACAGGGGGCGCAATAGGAGAAAAACTGTTTTTT. The rearrangement uses TRBV10-3 and TRBJ1-4, with TRBD1 matching over 12 bases. CDR1 ENHRY and CDR2 SYGVKD come from the germline V gene. J lost 8 bases, V lost 8 bases, and 9 bases had no gene match. The CDR3 extends over 15 amino acids.

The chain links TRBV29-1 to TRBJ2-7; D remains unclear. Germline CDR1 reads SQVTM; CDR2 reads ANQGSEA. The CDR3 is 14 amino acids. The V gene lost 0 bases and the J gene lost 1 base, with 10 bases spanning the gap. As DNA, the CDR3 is TGCAGCGTTGAAGAGACCCGGGTTTCCTACGAGCAGTACTTC. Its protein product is CSVEETRVSYEQYF.

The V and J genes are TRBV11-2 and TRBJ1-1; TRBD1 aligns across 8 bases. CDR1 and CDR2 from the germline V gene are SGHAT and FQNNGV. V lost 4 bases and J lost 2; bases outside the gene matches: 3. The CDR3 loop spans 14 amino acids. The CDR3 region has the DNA TGTGCCAGCAGCTACGACAGGGGTAACACTGAAGCTTTCTTT. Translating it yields CASSYDRGNTEAFF.

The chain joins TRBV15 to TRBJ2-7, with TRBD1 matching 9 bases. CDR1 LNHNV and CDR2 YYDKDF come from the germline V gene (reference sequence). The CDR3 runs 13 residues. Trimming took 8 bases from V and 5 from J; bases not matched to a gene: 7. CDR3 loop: CATDQDRGHEQYF. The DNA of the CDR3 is TGTGCCACCGACCAGGACAGGGGCCACGAGCAGTACTTC.

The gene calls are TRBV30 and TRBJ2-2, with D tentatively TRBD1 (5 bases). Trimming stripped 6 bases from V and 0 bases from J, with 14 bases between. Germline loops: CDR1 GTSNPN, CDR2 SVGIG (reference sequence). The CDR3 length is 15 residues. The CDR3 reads CACPRWTTNTGELFF. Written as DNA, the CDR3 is TGTGCCTGTCCCCGGTGGACAACGAACACCGGGGAGCTGTTTTTT. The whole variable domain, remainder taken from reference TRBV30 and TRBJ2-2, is SQTIHQWPATLVQPVGSPLSLECTVEGTSNPNLYWYRQAAGRGLQLLFYSVGIGQISSEVPQNLSASRPQDRQFILSSKKLLLSDSGFYLCACPRWTTNTGELFFGEGSRLTVL.

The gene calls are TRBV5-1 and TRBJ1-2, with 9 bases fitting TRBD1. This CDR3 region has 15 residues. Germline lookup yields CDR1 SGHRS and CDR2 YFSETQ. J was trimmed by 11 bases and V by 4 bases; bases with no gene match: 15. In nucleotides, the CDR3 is TGCGCCAGCAGCGCCTCGGGGACAGGGAGTGAGTGGTACACCTTC. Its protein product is CASSASGTGSEWYTF.

The CDR3 sequence: CASSLGTYRSGNTIYF. CDR3 sequence (DNA): TGTGCCAGCAGCCTCGGGACTTACCGCTCTGGAAACACCATATATTTT. The chain recombines TRBV11-2 with TRBJ1-3; tentatively, D is TRBD1 (5 bases). The CDR3 sequence is 16 residues long. CDR1 is SGHAT and CDR2 is FQNNGV in the germline V gene. Trimming shortened V by 5 bases and J by 0 bases, and 14 bases separated the two germline ends.

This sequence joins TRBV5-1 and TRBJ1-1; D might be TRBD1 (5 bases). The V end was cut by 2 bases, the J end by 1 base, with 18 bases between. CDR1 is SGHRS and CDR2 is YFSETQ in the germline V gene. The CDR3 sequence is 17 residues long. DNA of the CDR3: TGCGCCAGCAGCTTTCAAGCAGGGTCCCCCTCGAACACTGAAGCTTTCTTT. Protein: CASSFQAGSPSNTEAFF.

The CDR3 region is CATSDAGQPYGYTF. In nucleotides, the CDR3 is TGTGCCACCAGTGATGCTGGGCAGCCCTATGGCTACACCTTC. The chain carries TRBV24-1 and TRBJ1-2; D unresolved. This CDR3 spans 14 amino acids. The germline gives CDR1 KGHDR, CDR2 SFDVKD. Trimming stripped 3 bases from V and 4 bases from J, with 11 bases between.

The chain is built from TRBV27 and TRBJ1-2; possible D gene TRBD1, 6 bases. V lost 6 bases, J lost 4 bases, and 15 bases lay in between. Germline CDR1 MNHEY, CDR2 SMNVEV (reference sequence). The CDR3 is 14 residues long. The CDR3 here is CASRPRGASYGYTF. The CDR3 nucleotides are TGTGCCAGCAGGCCCCGGGGGGCGAGCTATGGCTACACCTTC.

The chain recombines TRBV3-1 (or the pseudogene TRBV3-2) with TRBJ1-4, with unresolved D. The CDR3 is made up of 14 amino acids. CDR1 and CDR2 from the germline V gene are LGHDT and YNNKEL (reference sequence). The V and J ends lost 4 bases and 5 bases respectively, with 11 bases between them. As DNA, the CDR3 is TGTGCCAGCAGCCTAGGACTTCTAAATGAAAAACTGTTTTTT. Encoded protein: CASSLGLLNEKLFF.

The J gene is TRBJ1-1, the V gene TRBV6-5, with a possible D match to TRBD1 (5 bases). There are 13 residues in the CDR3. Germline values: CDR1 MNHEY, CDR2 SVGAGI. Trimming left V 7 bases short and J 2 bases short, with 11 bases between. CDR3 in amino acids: CASKKQVNTEAFF. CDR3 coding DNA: TGTGCCAGCAAGAAACAGGTTAACACTGAAGCTTTCTTT.

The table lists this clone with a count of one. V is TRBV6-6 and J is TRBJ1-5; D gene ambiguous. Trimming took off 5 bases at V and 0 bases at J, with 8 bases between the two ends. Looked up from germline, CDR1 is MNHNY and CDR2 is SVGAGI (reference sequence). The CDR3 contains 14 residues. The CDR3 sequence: CASSTAGSNQPQHF. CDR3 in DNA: TGTGCCAGCAGTACGGCGGGTAGCAATCAGCCCCAGCATTTT.

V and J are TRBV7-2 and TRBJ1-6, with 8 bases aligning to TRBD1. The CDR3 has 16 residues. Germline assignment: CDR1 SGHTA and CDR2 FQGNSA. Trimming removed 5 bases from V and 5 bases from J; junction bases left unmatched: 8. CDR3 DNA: TGTGCCAGCAGCCCCCGACAGGGGATAAATAATTCACCCCTCCACTTT. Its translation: CASSPRQGINNSPLHF.

The CDR3 spells CAWSGSNQGGREAFF. The DNA of the CDR3 is TGTGCCTGGAGCGGCTCTAATCAGGGAGGTCGCGAAGCTTTCTTT. The chain has TRBV30 and TRBJ1-1; TRBD1 might be the D (5 bases). Looked up from germline, CDR1 is GTSNPN and CDR2 is SVGIG (reference sequence). The CDR3 sequence is 15 residues long. The germline V and J ends were trimmed by 3 bases and 8 bases, with 22 bases remaining between them.

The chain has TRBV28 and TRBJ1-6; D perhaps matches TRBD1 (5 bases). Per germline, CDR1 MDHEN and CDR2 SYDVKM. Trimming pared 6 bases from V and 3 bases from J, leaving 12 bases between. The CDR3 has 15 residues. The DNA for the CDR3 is TGTGCCAGCAGGATCACGACAGTCTATAATTCACCCCTCCACTTT. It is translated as CASRITTVYNSPLHF.

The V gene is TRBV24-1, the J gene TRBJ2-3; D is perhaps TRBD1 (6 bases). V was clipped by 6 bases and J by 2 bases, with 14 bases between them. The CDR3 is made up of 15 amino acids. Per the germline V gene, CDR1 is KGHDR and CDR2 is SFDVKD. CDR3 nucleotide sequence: TGTGCCACCAGTTGGGGGCCCCATCCCACAGATACGCAGTATTTT. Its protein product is CATSWGPHPTDTQYF.